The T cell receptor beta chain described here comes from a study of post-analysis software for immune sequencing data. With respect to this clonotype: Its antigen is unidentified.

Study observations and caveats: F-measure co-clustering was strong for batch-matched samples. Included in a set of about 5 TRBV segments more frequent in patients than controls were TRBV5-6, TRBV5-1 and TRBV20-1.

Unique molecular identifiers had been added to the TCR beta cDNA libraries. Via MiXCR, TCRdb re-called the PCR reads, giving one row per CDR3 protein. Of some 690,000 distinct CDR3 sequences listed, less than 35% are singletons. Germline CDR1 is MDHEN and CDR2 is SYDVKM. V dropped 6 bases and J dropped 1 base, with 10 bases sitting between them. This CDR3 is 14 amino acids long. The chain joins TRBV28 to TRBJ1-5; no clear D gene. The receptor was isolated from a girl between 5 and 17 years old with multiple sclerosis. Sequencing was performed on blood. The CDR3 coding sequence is TGTGCCAGCAGGGGCCATATCAGCAATCAGCCCCAGCATTTT. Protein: CASRGHISNQPQHF. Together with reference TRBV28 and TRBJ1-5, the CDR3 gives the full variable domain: DVKVTQSSRYLVKRTGEKVFLECVQDMDHENMFWYRQDPGLGLRLIYFSYDVKMKEKGDIPEGYSVSREKKERFSLILESASTNQTSMYLCASRGHISNQPQHFGDGTRLSIL.